Listed here are 3 T cell receptor beta chains from one sample, sequenced in a study of identical twins. A single record per CDR3 protein comes from TCRdb applying MiXCR to the 5' RACE reads. This table has hundreds of thousands of distinct CDR3 sequences, around 6% appearing once. The sequencing input was naive T cells sorted from blood. Every receptor here comes from a man aged 18 to 30 in good health.

This clonotype was seen at least ten times. The V and J genes are TRBV6-2 or TRBV6-3 and TRBJ2-5, with D possibly TRBD2 on 5 matching bases. V was pared by 4 bases and J by 2 bases, with 8 bases between. Germline V gene data show CDR1 as MNHEY and CDR2 as SVGEGT. The CDR3 totals 13 residues. The CDR3 sequence: CASSSDFQETQYF. The CDR3 region has the DNA TGTGCCAGCAGTTCGGACTTTCAAGAGACCCAGTACTTC.

This clonotype was observed many times. The chain combines TRBV12-3 or TRBV12-4 with TRBJ2-3, with D perhaps TRBD2 (7 bases). Between the trimmed V and J ends, which lost 6 bases and 6 bases, there was a span of 16 bases. The CDR3 loop spans 14 amino acids. The DNA of the CDR3 is TGTGCCAGCAGGCCGAGCGGGACACGGGATACGCAGTATTTT. Translated, it gives CASRPSGTRDTQYF.

The chain carries TRBV5-1 and TRBJ2-2; 7 positions agree with TRBD1. Unmatched junction bases numbered 8, after V lost 4 bases and J lost 2 bases. The CDR3 runs to 16 residues. Germline CDR1 SGHRS, CDR2 YFSETQ. Here the CDR3 DNA reads TGCGCCAGCAGCCGGCAGGGGGTTCGTAACACCGGGGAGCTGTTTTTT. This encodes CASSRQGVRNTGELFF.